What follows are 2 T cell receptor beta chains derived from one specimen sequenced in a study of cytomegalovirus exposure and HLA in healthy donors. Primers for the PCR totalled 60 Vbeta and 13 Jbeta. The protocol was immunoSEQ multiplex PCR, while the TCRdb copy is restricted to in-frame clones and leaves out a portion. The sample carries approximately 110,000 clones, under 80% recorded once. Sequencing used PBMCs. These receptors were collected from a woman in her sixties or seventies in good health and CMV-seropositive.

The chain combines TRBV19 with TRBJ1-1; 8 nucleotides align to TRBD1. In germline, CDR1 is LNHDA, CDR2 SQIVND (reference sequence). V gave up 7 bases and J gave up 5 bases; unmatched junction bases: 12. This CDR3 spans 15 amino acids. CDR3 nucleotides: TGTGCCAGTATCTCAGGAGGGACAGGTGGAACTGAAGCTTTCTTT. Translated, it gives CASISGGTGGTEAFF.

This clone was seen more than once but under ten times. The chain combines TRBV4-3 with TRBJ2-1; D remains ambiguous. The CDR3 spans 13 residues. Germline CDR1 and CDR2: LGHNA and YSLEER. Trimming took off 0 bases at V and 5 bases at J, with 5 bases between the two ends. CDR3 nucleotides: TGCGCCAGCAGCCAAGACGGAGACAATGAGCAGTTCTTC. The encoded protein is CASSQDGDNEQFF.